Below, 4 T cell receptor beta chains from the same sample are listed, as sequenced in a study of blood T cell repertoires in COVID-19. Sequencing was performed with immunoSEQ multiplex PCR; in TCRdb, only in-frame clones are kept and a portion is missing. Here the sample spans tens of thousands of clones, 75% to 90% being singletons. Sequencing was performed on peripheral blood. The receptor source for this set is a woman aged 55-69 years with COVID-19, enrolled during active disease.

This chain joins TRBV6-2 or TRBV6-3 and TRBJ1-1; possible D gene TRBD1, 6 bases. CDR1 and CDR2 from the germline V gene are MNHEY and SVGEGT. With 0 bases removed from V and 5 bases from J, the gap between germline ends came to 19 bases. The CDR3 contains 17 residues. The CDR3 region is CASSYSIGQGSRTEAFF. The CDR3 coding sequence is TGTGCCAGCAGTTACTCGATCGGGCAGGGGAGTAGGACTGAAGCTTTCTTT.

The rearrangement links TRBV20-1 to TRBJ2-1, with 12 bases identical to TRBD2. This CDR3 is 16 amino acids long. The ends lost 3 bases at V and 5 bases at J; junction bases unmatched: 8. Germline V CDR1 and CDR2: DFQATT, SNEGSKA (reference sequence). The CDR3 sequence: CSASELAGGRHNEQFF. CDR3 nucleotide sequence: TGCAGTGCTAGTGAACTAGCGGGGGGCCGTCACAATGAGCAGTTCTTC.

The chain joins TRBV9 to TRBJ2-3; TRBD1 is a possible D gene (6 bases). This CDR3 contains 12 residues. Trimming left V 0 bases short and J 11 bases short, with 10 bases between. CDR1 SGDLS and CDR2 YYNGEE come from the germline V gene. As DNA, the CDR3 is TGTGCCAGCAGCGTAGAGGACAGCCGGCAGTATTTT. It specifies CASSVEDSRQYF. The full variable domain, with the rest looked up from reference TRBV9 and TRBJ2-3, is DSGVTQTPKHLITATGQRVTLRCSPRSGDLSVYWYQQSLDQGLQFLIQYYNGEERAKGNILERFSAQQFPDLHSELNLSSLELGDSALYFCASSVEDSRQYFGPGTRLTVL.

This sequence joins TRBV2 and TRBJ1-2; D possibly corresponds to TRBD1 (6 bases). The CDR3 runs 13 residues. The germline V gene has CDR1 SNHLY and CDR2 FYNNEI. V lost 6 bases to trimming and J lost 6 bases, with 14 bases between them. The CDR3 DNA is TGTGCCAGCAGCCCACAGGGATCGGATGGCTACACCTTC. Its protein product is CASSPQGSDGYTF.